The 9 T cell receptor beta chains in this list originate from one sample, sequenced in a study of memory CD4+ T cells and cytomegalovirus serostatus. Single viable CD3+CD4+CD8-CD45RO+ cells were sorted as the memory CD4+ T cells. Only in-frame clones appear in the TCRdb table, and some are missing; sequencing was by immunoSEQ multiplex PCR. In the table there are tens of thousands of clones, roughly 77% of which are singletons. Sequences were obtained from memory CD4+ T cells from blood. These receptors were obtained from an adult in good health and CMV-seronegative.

In DNA, the CDR3 is TGTGCCAGCTCACCATTACTAGCGCTGACGGGAGAGCAGTTCTTC. Protein sequence: CASSPLLALTGEQFF. The chain recombines TRBV18 with TRBJ2-1; 7 bases agree with TRBD2. The V gene's germline CDR1 is KGHSH and CDR2 LQKENI. The CDR3 loop spans 15 amino acids. The V segment lost 2 bases and the J segment 10 bases; nucleotides outside the gene matches: 11.

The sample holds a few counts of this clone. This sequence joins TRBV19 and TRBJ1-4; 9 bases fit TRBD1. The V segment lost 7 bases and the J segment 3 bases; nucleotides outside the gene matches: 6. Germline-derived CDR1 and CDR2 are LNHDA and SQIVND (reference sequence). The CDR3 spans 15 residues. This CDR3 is CASIARDRANEKLFF. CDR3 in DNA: TGTGCCAGTATAGCCCGGGACAGGGCTAATGAAAAACTGTTTTTT.

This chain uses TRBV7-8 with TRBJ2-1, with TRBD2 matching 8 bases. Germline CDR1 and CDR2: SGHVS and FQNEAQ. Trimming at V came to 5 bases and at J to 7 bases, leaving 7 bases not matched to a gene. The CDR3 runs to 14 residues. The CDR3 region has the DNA TGTGCCAGCAGCCAGACGGGGGGGCGTAATGAGCAGTTCTTC. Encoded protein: CASSQTGGRNEQFF.

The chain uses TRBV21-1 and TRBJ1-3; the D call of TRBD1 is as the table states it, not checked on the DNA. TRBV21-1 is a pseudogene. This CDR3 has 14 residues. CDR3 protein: CASSKTVSGNTIYF. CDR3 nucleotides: TGTGCCAGCAGCAAGACAGTTTCTGGAAACACCATATATTTT.

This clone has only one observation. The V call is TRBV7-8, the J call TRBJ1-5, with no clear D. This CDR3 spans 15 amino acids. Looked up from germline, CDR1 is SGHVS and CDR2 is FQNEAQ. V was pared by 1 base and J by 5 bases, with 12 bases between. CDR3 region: CASSLGRSTDQPQHF. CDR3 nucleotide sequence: TGTGCCAGCAGCTTAGGGAGATCGACCGATCAGCCCCAGCATTTT.

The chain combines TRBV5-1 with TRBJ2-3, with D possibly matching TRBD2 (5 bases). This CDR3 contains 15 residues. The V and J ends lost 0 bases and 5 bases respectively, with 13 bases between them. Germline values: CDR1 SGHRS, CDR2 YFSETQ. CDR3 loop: CASSLELVGGDTQYF. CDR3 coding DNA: TGCGCCAGCAGCTTGGAACTAGTAGGTGGAGATACGCAGTATTTT.

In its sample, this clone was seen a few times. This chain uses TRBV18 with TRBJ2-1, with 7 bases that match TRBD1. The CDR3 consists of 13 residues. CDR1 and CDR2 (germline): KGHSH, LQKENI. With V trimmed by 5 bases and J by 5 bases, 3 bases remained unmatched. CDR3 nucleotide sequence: TGTGCCAGCTCAACTACAGGGGACAATGAGCAGTTCTTC. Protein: CASSTTGDNEQFF.

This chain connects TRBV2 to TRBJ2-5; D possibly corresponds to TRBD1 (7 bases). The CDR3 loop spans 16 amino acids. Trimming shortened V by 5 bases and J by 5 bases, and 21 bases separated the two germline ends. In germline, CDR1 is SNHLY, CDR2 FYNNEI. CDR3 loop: CASSRKQGQEGETQYF. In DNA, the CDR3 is TGTGCCAGCAGTCGGAAACAGGGGCAGGAGGGGGAGACCCAGTACTTC.

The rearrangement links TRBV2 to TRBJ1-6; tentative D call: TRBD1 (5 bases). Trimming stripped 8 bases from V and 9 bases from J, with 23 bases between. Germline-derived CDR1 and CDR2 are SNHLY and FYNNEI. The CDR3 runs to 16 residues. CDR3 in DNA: TGTGCCAGCTCCTCTTTGGGGGGAGCTAATCTTTCACCCCTCCACTTT. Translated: CASSSLGGANLSPLHF. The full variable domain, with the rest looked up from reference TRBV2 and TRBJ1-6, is EPEVTQTPSHQVTQMGQEVILRCVPISNHLYFYWYRQILGQKVEFLVSFYNNEISEKSEIFDDQFSVERPDGSNFTLKIRSTKLEDSAMYFCASSSLGGANLSPLHFGNGTRLTVT.